Shown below are 11 T cell receptor beta chains from a single sample sequenced in a study of T cells in Graves' hyperthyroidism and ophthalmopathy. Amplified regions were TCR beta CDR3 sequences from RNA transcripts. The primer set for the first-round RT-PCR of the TCR CDR3 was HTBI. TCRdb itself ran the multiplex PCR reads through MiXCR, one entry per CDR3 protein. In the table there are 620,000 or so distinct CDR3 sequences, about 14% of which are singletons. Sequenced: blood. These receptors were obtained from a woman aged 45-59 years with Graves' ophthalmopathy.

This clonotype was counted many times. The rearrangement joins TRBV7-3 to TRBJ2-2; possibly TRBD1 or TRBD2 for D (6 bases each). Trimming cost V 1 base and J 3 bases, with 15 bases left between them. The CDR3 is made up of 17 amino acids. Per germline, CDR1 SGHTA and CDR2 FQGTGA. The CDR3 DNA is TGTGCCAGCAGCTTAATCCCCAGGGGAGGCGACACCGGGGAGCTGTTTTTT. Protein product: CASSLIPRGGDTGELFF.

This clonotype was found many times. The chain recombines TRBV28 with TRBJ2-3; D unresolved. Trimming removed 3 bases from V and 6 bases from J, with 10 bases in between. CDR1 is MDHEN, CDR2 SYDVKM, per germline. The CDR3 is 13 amino acids. CDR3: CASSFPGADTQYF. The DNA of the CDR3 is TGTGCCAGCAGTTTTCCGGGCGCCGATACGCAGTATTTT.

At least ten counts were recorded for this clonotype. The chain joins TRBV7-9 to TRBJ2-3, with D possibly being TRBD2 (6 bases). Trimming pared 3 bases from V and 0 bases from J, leaving 10 bases between. The germline V gene has CDR1 SEHNR and CDR2 FQNEAQ (reference sequence). The CDR3 loop spans 15 amino acids. The CDR3 nucleotides are TGTGCCAGCAGCTTTGCGGGATCTAGCACAGATACGCAGTATTTT. Translating gives CASSFAGSSTDTQYF.

This clonotype was counted many times. The rearrangement uses TRBV6-1 and TRBJ1-3, with a tentative D call TRBD1 (5 bases). This CDR3 contains 16 residues. Trimming removed 5 bases at V and 4 bases at J, with 18 bases between. Germline assignment: CDR1 MNHNS and CDR2 SASEGT. The CDR3 spells CASSYGVGTAGNTIYF. CDR3 nucleotides: TGTGCCAGCAGTTACGGGGTCGGGACCGCCGGAAACACCATATATTTT.

The rearrangement uses TRBV29-1 and TRBJ2-5, with TRBD1 as a possible D gene (6 bases). The CDR3 covers 14 residues. CDR1 SQVTM and CDR2 ANQGSEA come from the germline V gene. Trimming left V 7 bases short and J 7 bases short, with 22 bases between. CDR3 DNA sequence: TGCAGCGCCGTCTGGGGGCAGGGCTCGATGACCCAGTACTTC. This encodes CSAVWGQGSMTQYF.

This clonotype was counted only a few times. At one end the junction does not follow the germline gene, possibly because of a read error. The gene calls are TRBV7-7 and TRBJ2-2; 9 bases match TRBD1. Germline V gene sequence: CDR1 SSHAT, CDR2 FNYEAQ (reference sequence). The CDR3 is 16 amino acids. DNA for the CDR3: TGTGCTAGCAGAGGGGGGACAGGGTCGAACACCGGGGAGCTGTTTTTT. Its translation is CASRGGTGSNTGELFF. The full variable domain, rest sourced from reference TRBV7-7 and TRBJ2-2, is GAGVSQSPRYKVTKRGQDVTLRCDPISSHATLYWYQQALGQGPEFLTYFNYEAQPDKSGLPSDRFSAERPEGSISTLTIQRTEQRDSAMYRCASRGGTGSNTGELFFGEGSRLTVL.

In its sample, this clonotype was seen many times. The chain links TRBV20-1 to TRBJ1-2; D is undetermined. Germline loops: CDR1 DFQATT, CDR2 SNEGSKA (reference sequence). The CDR3 is 12 amino acids. Trimming removed 1 base from V and 4 bases from J, with 7 bases in between. The CDR3 spells CSARVTLYGYTF. The CDR3 DNA reads TGCAGTGCTAGAGTCACACTCTATGGCTACACCTTC.

This clonotype came up many times. This chain connects TRBV6-1 to TRBJ1-2; 9 bases fit TRBD1. The germline gives CDR1 MNHNS, CDR2 SASEGT. With 6 bases clipped from V and 6 bases from J, the junction kept 11 bases outside the gene matches. The CDR3 loop spans 15 amino acids. CDR3 in amino acids: CASSTGTGYGNGYTF. CDR3 in DNA: TGTGCCAGCAGCACCGGGACAGGGTACGGTAATGGCTACACCTTC.

The chain uses TRBV24-1 and TRBJ2-1; D call uncertain. The V gene's germline CDR1 is KGHDR and CDR2 SFDVKD. This CDR3 contains 13 residues. The V end was cut by 4 bases, the J end by 10 bases, with 13 bases between. The chain's CDR3 is CATSDLTYFEQFF. As DNA, the CDR3 is TGTGCCACCAGTGACCTGACCTACTTCGAGCAGTTCTTC.

This chain joins TRBV30 and TRBJ1-1, with 8 bases identical to TRBD1. Germline trimming cut 0 bases from V and 1 base from J; bases unmatched to any gene: 25. The CDR3 consists of 22 residues. Germline loops: CDR1 GTSNPN, CDR2 SVGIG (reference sequence). CDR3 in amino acids: CAWSVSIDGQGFDLWRNTEAFF. The CDR3 DNA is TGTGCCTGGAGTGTAAGTATTGACGGACAGGGTTTTGATTTATGGCGGAACACTGAAGCTTTCTTT.

The chain uses TRBV18 and TRBJ2-7; 9 nucleotides align to TRBD1. J was trimmed by 2 bases and V by 2 bases; bases with no gene match: 7. Germline lookup yields CDR1 KGHSH and CDR2 LQKENI. This CDR3 is 16 amino acids long. The DNA of the CDR3 is TGTGCCAGCTCACCAAGTCCGGGACAGGGTGCCTACGAGCAGTACTTC. Translation gives CASSPSPGQGAYEQYF.